This T cell receptor beta chain was obtained from a study of tumor T cells in aggressive B-cell lymphoma. Assay: immunoSEQ multiplex PCR; the TCRdb copy retains only in-frame clones and omits some. The sample lists about 3,500 clones; over 85% were seen once. V gave up 6 bases and J gave up 4 bases; unmatched junction bases: 15. Germline V gene sequence: CDR1 LNHDA, CDR2 SQIVND (reference sequence). The CDR3 has 18 amino acids. This clone was found once. The receptor's source is an adult with diffuse large B cell lymphoma. The sequenced material came from tumor tissue. The rearrangement joins TRBV19 to TRBJ2-2; 9 bases map to TRBD2. The CDR3 DNA reads TGTGCCAGTAGCCAGGCCCCCCCCGGGACTAGCAGCACCGGGGAGCTGTTTTTT. It translates to CASSQAPPGTSSTGELFF. The full variable domain, rest sourced from reference TRBV19 and TRBJ2-2, is DGGITQSPKYLFRKEGQNVTLSCEQNLNHDAMYWYRQDPGQGLRLIYYSQIVNDFQKGDIAEGYSVSREKKESFPLTVTSAQKNPTAFYLCASSQAPPGTSSTGELFFGEGSRLTVL.